This paragraph covers one T cell receptor beta chain sequence. This receptor's antigen is unknown. Base qualities are not recorded, but no much larger clone differs from it by a single base. The sample is drawn from a study of radiation and T cells in renal cell carcinoma (dated by TCRdb to 2018 to 2021). Notes on the research overall: Samples were obtained from a clinical trial, in which 15 Gy stereotactic body radiation therapy was delivered to primary renal cell carcinomas and nephrectomy was performed 4 weeks later. TCR beta sequencing covered 50 to 55 samples in total, comprising around 25 tumors and 27 peripheral blood samples. In the approximately 57 samples combined, around 3.7 million unique CDR3 nucleotide sequences were found, encoding roughly 2.5 million unique CDR3 amino acid sequences.

TCR beta libraries were generated from genomic DNA with the immunoSEQ kit, following the manufacturer's recommendations. For library preparation, a first multiplex PCR was performed with proprietary primers, followed by a second PCR in which unique barcodes were added, and bead cleanups were performed after each round. Each sample batch included a kit-provided positive control reaction and a negative control reaction. The final libraries were assessed on an Agilent 4200 TapeStation D1000 ScreenTape, pooled by volume, and quantified by qPCR. Sequencing was performed on an Illumina NextSeq500 with a MidOutput 150-cycle cartridge, and 156 Read1 and 15 Index1 cycles were run with kit custom primers. The pooled library was loaded at approximately 0.98 pM with 20% PhiX control spiked in. The original methods were these. Vendor-processed data were analyzed in R, with a clonotype defined as all T cells sharing the same CDR3 nucleotide sequence. In the clone abundance analyses, frequencies in each sample were normalized to that sample's 10,000 most abundant clones. Before analysis, public T cell clones were removed, and these numbered fewer than five per sample on average. An abundance difference of at least 32-fold between compartments was the criterion for calling clonotypes tumor-enriched or baseline blood-enriched. A beta-binomial differential abundance model was used to identify clonotypes that were expanded or contracted between blood time points. The Baroni-Urbani and Buser coefficient was used to measure tumor-blood repertoire similarity, and groups were compared with two-tailed Wilcoxon tests in R. TCRdb stores this immuneACCESS table with in-frame sequences only. Part of the clones is absent; in the studies checked, under half of the shortfall reflects unresolved V genes, and no reason is known for the rest. V and J calls and clone size are those listed in that table; D and trimming were worked out from the DNA. The sample has some 130,000 clones on record, roughly 91% of them singletons. The ten largest account for 5.5% to 6.5% of the sample.

Overall study results and their limits: Effects of radiation dose or scheduling on the TCR repertoire could not be addressed with the single-armed trial design. An increase in top tumor clonotypes in blood was observed from baseline to 2 weeks post-radiation, followed by contraction by 4 weeks, which was taken to suggest transient expansion of tumor-resident clones. Because no pretreatment tumor biopsies were available, whether clonotypes were present in the tumor at baseline could not be determined. Tracking of blood repertoire dynamics stopped at less than five weeks after treatment, with no follow-up past that point.

This specimen's time point label, interpreted: blood 2 weeks post-SBRT. Sample treatment or condition, as interpreted from the label and publication: 15 Gy SBRT to primary tumor, nephrectomy 4 weeks later. To follow tumor-enriched clonotypes, serial peripheral blood was collected from radiation-treated patients at baseline and at 2 weeks and 4 weeks after SBRT. Every patient had renal cell carcinoma of clear cell pathology. The QIAamp DNA Blood Mini Kit (Qiagen) was used to prepare genomic DNA for TCR sequencing. The analyses included only samples that passed all quality control checks. The CDR3 runs 15 residues from the cysteine to the phenylalanine. Just CDR3 DNA is preserved here, 45 bases in frame from base 1. Sequences SNHLY (CDR1) and FYNNEI (CDR2) are obtained from the germline V gene. Deletion took 6 bases off V and 4 bases off J, with a span of 13 bases between the germline ends.

The chain is made from TRBV2 and TRBJ2-6, with an unclear D gene assignment. Sequencing used blood, obtained from a patient whose treatment included radiotherapy and nephrectomy. The clonotype comes from a woman between 70 and 85 years old with renal cell carcinoma. The CDR3 has the sequence CASRAQAYGANVLTF. The DNA sequence is as follows: TGTGCCAGCAGGGCCCAGGCTTACGGGGCCAACGTCCTGACTTTC.